Below, 25 T cell receptor beta chains from the same sample are listed, as sequenced in a study of post-analysis software for immune sequencing data. The antigens of these receptors remain unknown. Unique-molecular-identifier-tagged TCR beta cDNA libraries were used. TCRdb reprocessed the PCR reads via MiXCR and lists one record per CDR3 protein. The table has roughly 430,000 distinct CDR3 sequences, 39% seen once. Study-level points and caveats: Compared with controls, patients had more of about 5 TRBV segments, including TRBV5-6, TRBV5-1 and TRBV20-1.

The sequenced sample was blood. The receptors were gathered from a girl aged 2-9 years with multiple sclerosis.

In this sample, this clonotype turned up once. This chain links TRBV12-3 or TRBV12-4 with TRBJ2-3; 16 nucleotides align to TRBD2. The CDR3 has 21 amino acids. Trimming cost V 4 bases and J 1 base; bases outside gene matches: 14. The CDR3 loop is CASSSIQPGLAGGEGTDTQYF. In nucleotides, the CDR3 is TGTGCCAGCAGTTCCATACAACCGGGACTAGCGGGGGGGGAGGGCACAGATACGCAGTATTTT.

This clonotype appeared a few times. The chain recombines TRBV28 with TRBJ2-2, with 12 bases that match TRBD1. This CDR3 spans 21 amino acids. The ends lost 5 bases at V and 5 bases at J; junction bases unmatched: 21. The germline V gene encodes CDR1 MDHEN and CDR2 SYDVKM. The DNA of the CDR3 is TGTGCCAGCAGTACTCCCTGGATAAGGGACAGGGGGCGGCGTCAGACCGGGGAGCTGTTTTTT. It specifies CASSTPWIRDRGRRQTGELFF. The full variable domain, its missing parts supplied by reference TRBV28 and TRBJ2-2, is DVKVTQSSRYLVKRTGEKVFLECVQDMDHENMFWYRQDPGLGLRLIYFSYDVKMKEKGDIPEGYSVSREKKERFSLILESASTNQTSMYLCASSTPWIRDRGRRQTGELFFGEGSRLTVL.

The chain recombines TRBV12-5 with TRBJ2-3; possible D gene TRBD1, 6 bases. V lost 0 bases, J lost 5 bases, and 21 bases lay in between. The CDR3 covers 18 residues. Germline V gives CDR1 LGHNT, CDR2 FRNRAP. CDR3 residues: CASGLVGSTGPYIDTQYF. In nucleotides, the CDR3 is TGTGCTAGTGGTTTGGTAGGGTCGACAGGCCCGTATATAGATACGCAGTATTTT.

This chain links TRBV6-6 with TRBJ2-1; 8 positions match TRBD2. With V trimmed by 2 bases and J by 10 bases, 10 bases remained unmatched. Per the germline V gene, CDR1 is MNHNY and CDR2 is SVGAGI (reference sequence). CDR3 length: 15 amino acids. Here the CDR3 reads CASSYNSGSGYEQFF. CDR3 DNA: TGTGCCAGCAGTTACAACAGCGGGAGTGGCTACGAGCAGTTCTTC.

This chain joins TRBV29-1 and TRBJ2-1; perhaps TRBD2 as D (6 bases). Per the germline V gene, CDR1 is SQVTM and CDR2 is ANQGSEA. With 1 base removed from V and 2 bases from J, the gap between germline ends came to 15 bases. The CDR3 has 16 residues. CDR3 sequence: CSVEGRSGRAYNEQFF. Written as DNA, the CDR3 is TGCAGCGTTGAAGGCCGGAGCGGGCGGGCCTACAATGAGCAGTTCTTC.

In this sample, this clonotype turned up a few times. V and J are TRBV20-1 and TRBJ2-3; TRBD2 matches at 11 bases. The CDR3 sequence is 17 residues long. V lost 3 bases, J lost 4 bases, and 12 bases stayed unmatched. Germline loops: CDR1 DFQATT, CDR2 SNEGSKA (reference sequence). DNA for the CDR3: TGCAGTGCTAGTTTCTGTACTAGCGGGAGATGTGCAGATACGCAGTATTTT. Translated, it gives CSASFCTSGRCADTQYF.

In DNA, the CDR3 is TGTGCCAGCAGCCCTGGGACAGGGGTTTGGGACGAGCAGTACTTC. It is translated as CASSPGTGVWDEQYF. This chain links TRBV5-5 with TRBJ2-7; 10 nucleotides match TRBD1. The CDR3 contains 15 residues. Trimming cost V 4 bases and J 5 bases; bases outside gene matches: 9. Germline CDR1 reads SGHKS; CDR2 reads YYEKEE (reference sequence).

The rearrangement links TRBV7-9 to TRBJ2-4; D remains unclear. The better agreement between TRBJ2-7 and the DNA end casts doubt on the J call. The CDR3 is made up of 12 amino acids. Germline V lookup: CDR1 SEHNR, CDR2 FQNEAQ (reference sequence). The CDR3 region is CASSGHSYEQYF. In DNA, the CDR3 is TGTGCCAGCAGCGGCCACTCCTACGAGCAGTACTTC.

This chain connects TRBV27 to TRBJ1-5, with D possibly matching TRBD1 (6 bases). The germline CDR1 and CDR2 sequences are MNHEY and SMNVEV (reference sequence). This CDR3 is 15 amino acids long. The germline V and J ends were trimmed by 8 bases and 0 bases, with 14 bases remaining between them. CDR3 sequence reads: CASAEGGISNQPQHF. CDR3 sequence (DNA): TGTGCCAGCGCCGAAGGGGGGATTAGCAATCAGCCCCAGCATTTT.

This clonotype was seen a few times. V is TRBV2 and J is TRBJ2-4; D may be TRBD2 (6 bases). Gene TRBJ2-7 matches the end of the DNA better, so the J call may be wrong. This CDR3 contains 12 residues. Germline V gene data show CDR1 as SNHLY and CDR2 as FYNNEI. The CDR3 DNA follows: TGTGCCAGCTACGGGGACTTGGGCGAGCAGTACTTC. It translates to CASYGDLGEQYF.

This clonotype was detected a few times. The chain is built from TRBV5-1 and TRBJ2-7; TRBD1 or TRBD2 may be the D gene (5 bases each). This CDR3 comprises 14 residues. V was trimmed by 2 bases and J by 5 bases, leaving 14 bases between them. Germline CDR1 and CDR2: SGHRS and YFSETQ. DNA of the CDR3: TGCGCCAGCAGCTTATTGATTGGGACGGACGAGCAGTACTTC. Translated: CASSLLIGTDEQYF.

J is TRBJ2-5 and V is TRBV28; TRBD2 matches 8 bases. This CDR3 comprises 17 residues. The V and J ends lost 4 bases and 2 bases, in that order; junction bases with no gene match: 12. Germline loops: CDR1 MDHEN, CDR2 SYDVKM. Here the CDR3 reads CASSSPGLAGRQETQYF. The CDR3 nucleotides read TGTGCCAGCAGTTCTCCCGGGTTAGCGGGACGACAAGAGACCCAGTACTTC.

The chain is built from TRBV4-1 and TRBJ1-1, with 7 bases aligning to TRBD1. V trimming: 1 base; J trimming: 5 bases; junction bases outside the gene matches: 7. The germline gives CDR1 MGHRA, CDR2 YSYEKL. CDR3 length: 15 residues. The CDR3 reads CASSQGGQGGTEAFF. DNA for the CDR3: TGCGCCAGCAGCCAAGGGGGGCAGGGGGGGACTGAAGCTTTCTTT.

The genes are TRBV7-2 and TRBJ1-3, with D possibly TRBD1 on 5 matching bases. The germline CDR1 and CDR2 sequences are SGHTA and FQGNSA. V was shortened by 1 base and J by 2 bases, with 12 bases between the two germline ends. CDR3 length equals 16 residues. The CDR3 is CASSLDRTTAGNTIYF. DNA of the CDR3: TGTGCCAGCAGCTTAGACAGGACGACGGCTGGAAACACCATATATTTT. Using reference TRBV7-2 and TRBJ1-3 for the parts outside the CDR3, the full variable domain is GAGVSQSPSNKVTEKGKDVELRCDPISGHTALYWYRQSLGQGLEFLIYFQGNSAPDKSGLPSDRFSAERTGGSVSTLTIQRTQQEDSAVYLCASSLDRTTAGNTIYFGEGSWLTVV.

The CDR3 nucleotides read TGTGCCAGCAGGCCTCGCGGGGGGACAGATAATGAAAAACTGTTTTTT. Amino acids: CASRPRGGTDNEKLFF. V usage is TRBV6-6 and J usage is TRBJ1-4; TRBD1 aligns across 7 bases. The germline gives CDR1 MNHNY, CDR2 SVGAGI (reference sequence). V shed 6 bases, J shed 4 bases, and the junction held 11 bases outside the gene matches. CDR3 length: 16 residues.

This clonotype was observed at least ten times. V gene TRBV6-2 or TRBV6-3 combines with J gene TRBJ2-6; weak D call: TRBD1 (5 bases). From germline, CDR1 is MNHEY and CDR2 SVGEGT. This CDR3 is built from 15 residues. V dropped 7 bases and J dropped 0 bases, with 10 bases sitting between them. This chain's CDR3 is CASIQANSGANVLTF. The CDR3 bases are TGTGCCAGCATACAGGCTAACTCTGGGGCCAACGTCCTGACTTTC.

V is TRBV29-1 and J is TRBJ2-7; D ambiguous. CDR1 is SQVTM and CDR2 is ANQGSEA in the germline V gene. V was trimmed by 7 bases and J by 6 bases, leaving 19 bases between them. The CDR3 is 13 amino acids. The CDR3, as DNA: TGCAGCGCCTGCTCTGCGCACTCGGGCGAGCAGTACTTC. Protein: CSACSAHSGEQYF.

Comments on this clonotype: A read error may be the cause here, since a much bigger clone is one base away. For the CDR3, the DNA is TGTGCCAGCTCACCCGAGACAGGAGTAGTCAAAAACATTCAGTACTTC. This gives the protein CASSPETGVVKNIQYF. The chain uses TRBV18 and TRBJ2-4, with D maybe TRBD1 (6 bases). The CDR3 covers 16 residues. Germline CDR1 is KGHSH and CDR2 is LQKENI. The germline V and J ends were trimmed by 3 bases and 3 bases, with 15 bases remaining between them.

Notes on this clonotype: This may stem from a read error, because a much larger clone lies one nucleotide away. The chain employs TRBV12-3 or TRBV12-4 and TRBJ2-1; 12 bases fit TRBD2. CDR3 length: 14 amino acids. The CDR3 nucleotides read TGTGCCAGCAGAGGACTAGCGGGGTACAATGAGCAGTGCTTC. This sequence encodes CASRGLAGYNEQCF.

V is TRBV20-1 and J is TRBJ2-7, with TRBD1 as a possible D gene (6 bases). In germline, CDR1 is DFQATT, CDR2 SNEGSKA (reference sequence). V lost 1 base to trimming and J lost 6 bases, with 19 bases between them. The CDR3 covers 15 residues. In DNA, the CDR3 is TGCAGTGCTAGAGTCAAGGGGGAACTGTTAAGCGAGCAGTACTTC. It codes for CSARVKGELLSEQYF.

V usage is TRBV28 and J usage is TRBJ1-2; possible D gene TRBD1, 5 bases. Germline loops: CDR1 MDHEN, CDR2 SYDVKM. CDR3 length equals 13 residues. Trimming removed 3 bases from V and 4 bases from J, with 9 bases in between. The CDR3 is CASSLGRTYGYTF. As DNA, the CDR3 is TGTGCCAGCAGTTTGGGACGGACCTATGGCTACACCTTC.

This clonotype appeared a few times. The chain is built from TRBV5-1 and TRBJ1-1; tentative D call: TRBD1 (5 bases). Germline loops: CDR1 SGHRS, CDR2 YFSETQ. V was clipped by 6 bases and J by 1 base, with 16 bases between them. The CDR3 loop spans 15 amino acids. For the CDR3, the DNA is TGCGCCAGCAAAACCGGTTTGCAGGGGAACACTGAAGCTTTCTTT. Its translation: CASKTGLQGNTEAFF.

This clonotype was detected ten times or more. The chain employs TRBV29-1 and TRBJ2-1, with TRBD2 matching over 10 bases. This CDR3 contains 14 residues. With V trimmed by 6 bases and J by 1 base, 3 bases remained unmatched. CDR1 SQVTM and CDR2 ANQGSEA come from the germline V gene. The CDR3 DNA sequence: TGCAGCGTGACGGGACTAGCGTCCTACAATGAGCAGTTCTTC. Amino acids: CSVTGLASYNEQFF.

The chain joins TRBV9 to TRBJ2-7, with D unresolved. The CDR3 has 15 amino acids. V was trimmed by 0 bases and J by 0 bases, leaving 10 bases between them. CDR1 and CDR2 (germline): SGDLS, YYNGEE. The CDR3 DNA reads TGTGCCAGCAGCGTAGGGAGTCCGAGCTCCTACGAGCAGTACTTC. Protein product: CASSVGSPSSYEQYF.

This clonotype occurred a few times. V usage is TRBV29-1 and J usage is TRBJ2-7; possible D gene TRBD1, 6 bases. Germline CDR1 SQVTM, CDR2 ANQGSEA. The V end was cut by 4 bases, the J end by 7 bases, with 11 bases between. The CDR3 consists of 11 residues. For the CDR3, the DNA is TGCAGCGTTGGCGGCAGGGGAGAGCAGTACTTC. Protein: CSVGGRGEQYF.